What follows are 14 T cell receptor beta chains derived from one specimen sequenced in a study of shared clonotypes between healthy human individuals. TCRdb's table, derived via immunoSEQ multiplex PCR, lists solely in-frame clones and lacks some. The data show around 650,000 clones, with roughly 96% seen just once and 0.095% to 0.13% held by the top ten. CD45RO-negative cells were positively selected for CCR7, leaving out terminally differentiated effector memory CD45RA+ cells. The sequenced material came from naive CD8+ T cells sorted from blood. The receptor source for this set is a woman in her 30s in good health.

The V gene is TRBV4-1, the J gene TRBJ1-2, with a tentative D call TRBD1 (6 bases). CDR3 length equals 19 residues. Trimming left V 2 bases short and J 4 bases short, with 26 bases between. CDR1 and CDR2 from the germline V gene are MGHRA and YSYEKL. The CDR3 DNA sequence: TGCGCCAGCAGCCAATCCGCCCTGTGGCGGGGGCCGCGAGGCTATGGCTACACCTTC. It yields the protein CASSQSALWRGPRGYGYTF.

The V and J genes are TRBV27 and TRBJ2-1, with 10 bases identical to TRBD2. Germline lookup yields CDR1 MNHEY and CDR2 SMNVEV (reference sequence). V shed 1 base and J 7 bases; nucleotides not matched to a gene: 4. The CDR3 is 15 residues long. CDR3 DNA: TGTGCCAGCAGTTTATTAGCGGGAGGTCGTAATGAGCAGTTCTTC. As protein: CASSLLAGGRNEQFF.

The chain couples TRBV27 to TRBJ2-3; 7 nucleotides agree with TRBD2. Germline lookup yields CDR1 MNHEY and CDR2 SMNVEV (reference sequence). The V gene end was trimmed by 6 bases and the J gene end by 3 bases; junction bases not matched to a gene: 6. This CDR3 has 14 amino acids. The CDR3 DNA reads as TGTGCCAGCAGAGTCGGCGGGAGAACAGATACGCAGTATTTT. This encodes CASRVGGRTDTQYF.

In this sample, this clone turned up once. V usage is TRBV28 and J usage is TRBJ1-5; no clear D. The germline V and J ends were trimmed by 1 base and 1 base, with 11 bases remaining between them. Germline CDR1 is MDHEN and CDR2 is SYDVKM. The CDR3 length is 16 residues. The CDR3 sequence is CASSLSHSWSNQPQHF. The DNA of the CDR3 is TGTGCCAGCAGTTTATCCCACTCCTGGAGCAATCAGCCCCAGCATTTT.

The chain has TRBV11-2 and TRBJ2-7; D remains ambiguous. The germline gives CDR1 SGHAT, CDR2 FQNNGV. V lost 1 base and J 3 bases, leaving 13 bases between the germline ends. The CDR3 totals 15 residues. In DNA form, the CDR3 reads TGTGCCAGCAGCTTAGCTAGAAAAAACGGCTACGAGCAGTACTTC. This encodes CASSLARKNGYEQYF. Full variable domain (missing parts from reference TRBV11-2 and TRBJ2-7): EAGVAQSPRYKIIEKRQSVAFWCNPISGHATLYWYQQILGQGPKLLIQFQNNGVVDDSQLPKDRFSAERLKGVDSTLKIQPAKLEDSAVYLCASSLARKNGYEQYFGPGTRLTVT.

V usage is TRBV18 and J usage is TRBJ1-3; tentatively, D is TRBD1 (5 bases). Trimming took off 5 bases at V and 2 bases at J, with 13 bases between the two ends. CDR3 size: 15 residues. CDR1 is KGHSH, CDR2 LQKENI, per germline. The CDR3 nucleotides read TGTGCCAGCTCAACCCCGGGGACCCCTGGAAACACCATATATTTT. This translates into CASSTPGTPGNTIYF.

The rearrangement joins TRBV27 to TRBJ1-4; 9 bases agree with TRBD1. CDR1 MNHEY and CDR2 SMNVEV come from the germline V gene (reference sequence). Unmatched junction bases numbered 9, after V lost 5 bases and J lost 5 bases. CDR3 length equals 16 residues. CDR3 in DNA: TGTGCCAGCAGTATAGGAGCCGGGACAGGGAATGAAAAACTGTTTTTT. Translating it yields CASSIGAGTGNEKLFF.

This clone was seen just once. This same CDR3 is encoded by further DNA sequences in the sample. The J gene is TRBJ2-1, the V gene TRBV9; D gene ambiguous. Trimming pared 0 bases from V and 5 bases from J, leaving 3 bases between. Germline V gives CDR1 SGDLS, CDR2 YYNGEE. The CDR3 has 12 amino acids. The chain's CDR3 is CASSVVNNEQFF. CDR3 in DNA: TGTGCCAGCAGCGTAGTGAACAATGAGCAGTTCTTC.

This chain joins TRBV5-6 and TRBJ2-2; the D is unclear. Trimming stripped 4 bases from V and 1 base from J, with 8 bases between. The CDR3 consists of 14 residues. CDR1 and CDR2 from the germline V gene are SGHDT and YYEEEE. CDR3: CASSLVQNTGELFF. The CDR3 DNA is TGTGCCAGCAGCCTGGTACAGAACACCGGGGAGCTGTTTTTT.

The CDR3 protein is CASSYTPGLVTGELFF. The CDR3 DNA reads TGTGCCAGCAGCTACACACCGGGACTAGTAACCGGGGAGCTGTTTTTT. The chain couples TRBV5-8 to TRBJ2-2; TRBD2 aligns across 8 bases. CDR1 and CDR2 (germline): SGHTS, YDEGEE. The CDR3 covers 16 residues. V trimming: 3 bases; J trimming: 5 bases; junction bases outside the gene matches: 9.

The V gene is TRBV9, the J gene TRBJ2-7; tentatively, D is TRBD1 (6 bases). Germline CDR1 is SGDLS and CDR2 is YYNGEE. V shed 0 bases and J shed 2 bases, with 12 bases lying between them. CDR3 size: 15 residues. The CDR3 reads CASSVADSGTYEQYF. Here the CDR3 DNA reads TGTGCCAGCAGCGTAGCGGACAGTGGGACCTACGAGCAGTACTTC. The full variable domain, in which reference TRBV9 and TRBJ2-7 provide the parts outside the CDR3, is DSGVTQTPKHLITATGQRVTLRCSPRSGDLSVYWYQQSLDQGLQFLIQYYNGEERAKGNILERFSAQQFPDLHSELNLSSLELGDSALYFCASSVADSGTYEQYFGPGTRLTVT.

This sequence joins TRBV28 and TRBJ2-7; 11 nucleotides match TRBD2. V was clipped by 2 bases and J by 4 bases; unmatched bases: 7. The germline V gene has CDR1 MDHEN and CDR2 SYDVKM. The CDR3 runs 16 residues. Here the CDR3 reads CASSLGASGRPYEQYF. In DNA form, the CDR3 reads TGTGCCAGCAGTTTAGGAGCTAGCGGGAGGCCGTACGAGCAGTACTTC.

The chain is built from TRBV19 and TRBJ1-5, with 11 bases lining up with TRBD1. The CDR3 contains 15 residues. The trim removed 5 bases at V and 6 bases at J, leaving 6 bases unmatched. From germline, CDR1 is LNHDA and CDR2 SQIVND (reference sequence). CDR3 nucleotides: TGTGCCAGTAGTCCTTGGACAGGGGGCTTTCAGCCCCAGCATTTT. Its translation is CASSPWTGGFQPQHF.

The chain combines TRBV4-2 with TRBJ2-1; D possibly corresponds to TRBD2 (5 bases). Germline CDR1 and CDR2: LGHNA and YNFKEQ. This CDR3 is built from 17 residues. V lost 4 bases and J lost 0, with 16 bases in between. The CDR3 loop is CASSLTDLASSYNEQFF. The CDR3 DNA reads TGTGCCAGCAGCCTAACCGATTTAGCGAGCTCCTACAATGAGCAGTTCTTC.